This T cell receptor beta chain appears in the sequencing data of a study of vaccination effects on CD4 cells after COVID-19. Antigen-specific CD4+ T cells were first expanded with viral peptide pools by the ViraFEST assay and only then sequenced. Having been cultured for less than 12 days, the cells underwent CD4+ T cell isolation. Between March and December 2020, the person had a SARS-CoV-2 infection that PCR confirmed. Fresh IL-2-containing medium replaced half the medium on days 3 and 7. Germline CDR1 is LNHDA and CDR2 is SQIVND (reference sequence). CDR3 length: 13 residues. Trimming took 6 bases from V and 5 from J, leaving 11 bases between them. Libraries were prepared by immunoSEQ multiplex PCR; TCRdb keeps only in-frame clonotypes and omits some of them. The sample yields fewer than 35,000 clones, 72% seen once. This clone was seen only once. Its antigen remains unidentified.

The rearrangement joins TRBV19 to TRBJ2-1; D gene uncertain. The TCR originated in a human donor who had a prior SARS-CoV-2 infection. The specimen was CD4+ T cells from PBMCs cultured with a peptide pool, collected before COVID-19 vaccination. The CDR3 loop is CASSLTYHNEQFF. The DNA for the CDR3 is TGTGCCAGTAGCCTTACCTACCACAATGAGCAGTTCTTC.